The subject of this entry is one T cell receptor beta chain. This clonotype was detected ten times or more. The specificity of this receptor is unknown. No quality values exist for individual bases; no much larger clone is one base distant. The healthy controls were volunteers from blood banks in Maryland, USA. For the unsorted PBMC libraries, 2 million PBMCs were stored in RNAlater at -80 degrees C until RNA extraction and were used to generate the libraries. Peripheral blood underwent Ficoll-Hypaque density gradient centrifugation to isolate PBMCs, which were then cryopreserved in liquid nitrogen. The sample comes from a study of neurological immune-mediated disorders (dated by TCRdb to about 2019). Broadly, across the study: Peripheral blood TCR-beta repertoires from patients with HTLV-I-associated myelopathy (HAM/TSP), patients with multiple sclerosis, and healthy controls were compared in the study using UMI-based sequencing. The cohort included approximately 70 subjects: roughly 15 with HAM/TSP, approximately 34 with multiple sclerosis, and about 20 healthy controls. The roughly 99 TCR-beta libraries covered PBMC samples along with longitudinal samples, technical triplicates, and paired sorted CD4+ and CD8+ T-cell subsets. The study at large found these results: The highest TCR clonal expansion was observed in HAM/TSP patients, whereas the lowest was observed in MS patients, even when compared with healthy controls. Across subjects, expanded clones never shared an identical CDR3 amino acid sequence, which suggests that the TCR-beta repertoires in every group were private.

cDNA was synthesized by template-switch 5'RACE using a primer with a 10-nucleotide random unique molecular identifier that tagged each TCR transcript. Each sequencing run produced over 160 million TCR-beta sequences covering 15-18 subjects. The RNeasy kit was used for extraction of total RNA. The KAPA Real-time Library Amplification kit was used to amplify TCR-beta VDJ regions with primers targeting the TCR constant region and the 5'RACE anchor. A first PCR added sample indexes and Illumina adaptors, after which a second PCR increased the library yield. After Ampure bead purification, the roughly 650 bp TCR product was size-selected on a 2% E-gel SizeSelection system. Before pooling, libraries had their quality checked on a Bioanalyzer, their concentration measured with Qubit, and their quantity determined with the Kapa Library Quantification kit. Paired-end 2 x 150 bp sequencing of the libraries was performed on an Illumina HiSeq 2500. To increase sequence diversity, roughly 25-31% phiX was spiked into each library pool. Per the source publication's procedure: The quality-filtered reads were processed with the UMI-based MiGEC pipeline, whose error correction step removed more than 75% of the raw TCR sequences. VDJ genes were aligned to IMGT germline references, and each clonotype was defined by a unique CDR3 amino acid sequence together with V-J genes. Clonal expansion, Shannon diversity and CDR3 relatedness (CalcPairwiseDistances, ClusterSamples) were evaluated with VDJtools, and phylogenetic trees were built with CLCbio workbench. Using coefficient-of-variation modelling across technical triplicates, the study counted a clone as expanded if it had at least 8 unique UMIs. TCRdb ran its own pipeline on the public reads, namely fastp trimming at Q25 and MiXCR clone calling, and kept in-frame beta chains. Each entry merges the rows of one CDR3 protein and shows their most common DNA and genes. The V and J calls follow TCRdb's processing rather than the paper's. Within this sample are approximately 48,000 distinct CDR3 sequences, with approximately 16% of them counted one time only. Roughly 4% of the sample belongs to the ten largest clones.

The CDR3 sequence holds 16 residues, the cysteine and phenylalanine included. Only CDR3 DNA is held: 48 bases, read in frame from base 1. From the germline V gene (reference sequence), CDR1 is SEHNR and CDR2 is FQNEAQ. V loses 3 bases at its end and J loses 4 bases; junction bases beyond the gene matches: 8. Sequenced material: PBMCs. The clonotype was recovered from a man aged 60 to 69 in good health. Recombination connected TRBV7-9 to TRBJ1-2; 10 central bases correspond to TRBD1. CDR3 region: CASSFAWGQGSYGYTF. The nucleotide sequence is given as TGTGCCAGCAGCTTTGCTTGGGGACAGGGGAGCTATGGCTACACCTTC.